Sequencing of this T cell receptor (beta chain) was carried out in a study of regulatory and conventional T cells in RAG deficiency (dated by TCRdb to about 2017). With respect to the entire study: High-throughput TCR beta sequencing was used to compare the diversity and composition of the Treg, conventional CD4+ and CD8+ T cell repertoires of RAG-deficient patients with those of healthy controls.

Reading from cysteine to phenylalanine, the CDR3 counts 14 amino acids. The read is trimmed to its CDR3 DNA, 42 bases read in frame from base 1. CDR1 MNHNS and CDR2 SASEGT are derived from the germline V gene. Trimmed from V: 4 bases; trimmed from J: 5 bases; junction bases lacking a gene match: 3. The method behind the library was the immunoSEQ multiplex PCR assay. Rearranged TCR beta chain products were amplified from genomic DNA of sorted T-cell subsets and sequenced. The study's processing was this. Repertoire diversity of productive TCR beta rearrangements was quantified using Shannon entropy and Simpson indices. To assess clonal expansion, the frequencies of the 100 most abundant productive TCR beta clonotypes were added up as a share of total reads. The TRB repertoires were evaluated with a self-reactivity index based on amino acid usage at CDR3beta positions 6 and 7. Repertoire analyses used two-way ANOVA; flow cytometric analyses used Student t or Mann-Whitney tests. TCRdb took this table from immuneACCESS and kept in-frame rearrangements with V and J called. Such tables lack part of the clones; where checked against another copy, unresolved V genes explain under half of the gap, and the rest is unexplained. From that table come the V and J calls and clone size; the DNA was used to work out D and trimming. This sample is represented by 22,000 or so clones; about 92% of them were singletons. The ten largest clones add up to 0.73% of the sample.

On the study overall, not on this receptor specifically: All patient T-cell subsets had shorter CDR3 lengths; Omenn syndrome patients showed >75% Treg-Tconv repertoire overlap at nucleotide and amino acid level. Sorted CD25-high CD127-low cells from Omenn syndrome patients may represent peripherally activated cells rather than bona fide Treg cells. For some subjects, some T-cell subset analyses were not performed. RAG-deficient patients showed markedly lower Shannon entropy and higher Simpson indices than control T-cell subpopulations. Compared with controls, Omenn syndrome and CID/AS patients had about 99-fold fewer unique TCR beta sequences in Treg cells, whereas the reduction in the other subsets was roughly 10-fold.

Before genomic DNA extraction, conventional CD4+ T cells were isolated from blood as CD25-low CD127-high cells. Repertoire analyses used eight healthy control donors as the comparison group. Comment on this clone: Its antigen remains undetermined. The input lacks base qualities; no much larger clone sits a single base away.

The data also belong to a second study, concerning regulatory T cells. As the second publication notes: In the multiplex PCR, 52 forward TRBV primers and 13 reverse TRBJ primers were used, and assay-based and computational corrections were applied for amplification bias. Restricted unique TRB V-J pairs and skewed V and J gene usage were observed in patient repertoires, most markedly in regulatory T cells. Between CD3G-deficient patients and healthy controls, the study compared T-cell receptor beta repertoires in sorted regulatory T cells, conventional CD4+ T cells and CD8+ T cells. Peripheral blood mononuclear cells were isolated by Ficoll density separation. Within the immunoSEQ assay, multiplex PCR amplified rearranged TRB loci from genomic DNA. TRB amplicons were sequenced using an Illumina HiSeq platform. Raw sequences were error-filtered and aligned to reference gene sequences by custom algorithms and were subsequently analyzed with the immunoSEQ online tools. Frequencies of productive and nonproductive TRB rearrangements were assessed among unique sequences as well as among total sequences. Prism software was used to run t tests, Mann-Whitney tests or two-way ANOVA for comparisons between groups.

The chain links TRBV6-1 with TRBJ2-2; TRBD1 lines up with 8 middle nucleotides. The sequenced sample consisted of CD4+ T cells sorted from blood. The TCR sequence derives from a human donor in good health. CDR3 loop: CASSGQGRTGELFF. The nucleotides read TGTGCCAGCAGTGGACAGGGGAGAACCGGGGAGCTGTTTTTT.